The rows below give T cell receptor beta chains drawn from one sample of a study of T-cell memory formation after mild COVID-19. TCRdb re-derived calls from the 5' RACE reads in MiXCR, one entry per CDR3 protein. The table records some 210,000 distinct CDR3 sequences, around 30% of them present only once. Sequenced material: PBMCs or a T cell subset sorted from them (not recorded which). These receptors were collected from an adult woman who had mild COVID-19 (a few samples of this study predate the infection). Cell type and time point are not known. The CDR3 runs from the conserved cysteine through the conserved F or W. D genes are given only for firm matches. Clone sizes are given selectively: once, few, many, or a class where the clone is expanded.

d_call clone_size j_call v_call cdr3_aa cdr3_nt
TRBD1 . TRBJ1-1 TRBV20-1 CSARQTGGGEAFF TGCAGTGCTAGACAGACAGGGGGCGGCGAAGCTTTCTTT
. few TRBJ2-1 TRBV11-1 CASSFHRDNEQFF TGTGCCAGCAGCTTTCACAGGGACAATGAGCAGTTCTTC
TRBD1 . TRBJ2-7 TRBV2 CASGPGQGAYEQYF TGTGCCAGCGGACCGGGACAGGGGGCCTACGAGCAGTACTTC
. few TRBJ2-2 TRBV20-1 CSAREQWDTGELFF TGCAGTGCTAGAGAGCAGTGGGACACCGGGGAGCTGTTTTTT
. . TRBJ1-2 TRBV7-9 CASSFWQGHNYGYTF TGTGCCAGCAGCTTTTGGCAGGGTCATAACTATGGCTACACCTTC
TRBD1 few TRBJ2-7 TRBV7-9 CASSPRDRGSYEQYF TGTGCCAGCAGCCCACGGGACAGGGGCTCCTACGAGCAGTACTTC
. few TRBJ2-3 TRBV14 CASSQVGTGSTDTQYF TGTGCCAGCAGCCAAGTTGGAACAGGGAGTACAGATACGCAGTATTTT
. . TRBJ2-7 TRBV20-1 CSARGSIIEQYF TGCAGTGCTAGAGGTAGTATTATCGAGCAGTACTTC
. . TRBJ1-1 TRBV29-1 CSVERHRGRVNTEAFF TGCAGCGTTGAGAGGCACCGTGGACGGGTGAACACTGAAGCTTTCTTT
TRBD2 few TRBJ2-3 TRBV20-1 CSASSGNTQYF TGCAGTGCTAGTAGCGGGAATACGCAGTATTTT